This T cell receptor beta chain was sequenced for a study of synovial regulatory T cells in juvenile arthritis. Details on this clone: Its target is unknown.

Whole-study findings and limits: Across patients, iaTreg TCR repertoires were mostly private, partly shared with synovial Teff and blood CPL. iaTreg cells shared more CDR3 sequences with synovial Tregs than other blood Tregs did.

Libraries were prepared by immunoSEQ multiplex PCR; TCRdb keeps only in-frame clonotypes and omits some of them. The sample totals 9,500 to 10,000 clones. The clonotype originates from a donor between 2 and 35 years old with juvenile idiopathic arthritis. Sample: Treg cells from blood. Subset: remaining (HLA-DR-negative) circulating blood Treg cells.

The CDR3: CASSIRTGRIGQPQHF. The chain couples TRBV19 to TRBJ1-5; there is no DNA to check the TCRdb D call of TRBD1. The CDR3 is 16 residues long. Only the protein sequence is given. Per germline, CDR1 LNHDA and CDR2 SQIVND (reference sequence).